This TCR beta chain was recorded in a study of T-cell reconstitution after alpha-beta-depleted transplantation in children. Study observations and caveats: Roughly two months post-transplant, alpha-beta T cells reportedly originated from several hundred graft clones that had expanded.

As concerns this clonotype: Its antigen is unidentified.

Unique molecular identifiers were used to barcode this TCRbeta library. TCRdb re-called the PCR reads through MiXCR, storing one row per CDR3 protein. The sample gives 800,000 to 1,000,000 distinct CDR3 sequences, roughly 29% of which show up once; about 28% is in the top ten. Trimming removed 2 bases from V and 10 bases from J, with 12 bases in between. Germline CDR1 and CDR2: LNHNV and YYDKDF (reference sequence). This CDR3 spans 13 amino acids. Specimen: PBMCs, mostly from graft donor cells, collected 360 days after TCRalphabeta/CD19-depleted stem cell transplant. The chain has TRBV15 and TRBJ2-1; D is unresolved. The sequence was collected from a boy under two years old who had a stem cell transplant for SCID, so the T cells may come from the graft donor. The CDR3 is CATSRPHPREQFF. DNA for the CDR3: TGTGCCACCAGCAGACCCCACCCCCGGGAGCAGTTCTTC.